This T cell receptor beta chain was documented in a study of T cell responses to AZD1222 COVID-19 vaccine. Assay: immunoSEQ multiplex PCR; the TCRdb copy retains only in-frame clones and omits some. The table lists some 130,000 clones, more than 85% of them singletons, with about 3% in the top ten. Trimming removed 6 bases at V and 7 bases at J, with 15 bases between. This CDR3 comprises 13 residues. The sequences come from peripheral blood, collected on day 0 of AZD1222 vaccination. This rearrangement joins TRBV12-3 or TRBV12-4 to TRBJ1-1; possible D gene TRBD1, 6 bases. This sequence originates from an adult in good health. In DNA form, the CDR3 reads TGTGCCAGCAGAGGCCCAGGGGCCTATGAAGCTTTCTTT. As protein: CASRGPGAYEAFF.